Listed below are T cell receptor beta chains from one sample, sequenced in a study of CXCR3-negative and CXCR3-positive naive CD8 T cells. TCRdb reprocessed the 5' RACE reads, keeping one entry per CDR3 protein, no DNA. The repertoire table contains some 85,000 distinct CDR3 sequences. The sequenced material came from naive CXCR3+ CD8+ T cells from blood. These receptors all stem from a human donor in good health. Some clones in this sample may be carry-over from other donors' samples. The CDR3 runs from the conserved cysteine through the conserved F or W.

TRBV29-1	TRBJ1-1	CSVDPVTDTEAFF
TRBV6-4	TRBJ2-1	CASSTTGAGQSSYNEQFF
TRBV7-9	TRBJ2-2	CASRSTGGENTGELFF
TRBV7-2	TRBJ2-7	CASSPTSGGRYLRDEQYF
TRBV29-1	TRBJ2-3	CSVEDLGGRRTQGTQYF
TRBV5-1	TRBJ2-3	CASSLGLAGRDTDTQYF
TRBV7-2	TRBJ2-7	CASSEDRGSYEQYF
TRBV24-1	TRBJ2-2	CATSDLQGAYTGELFF
TRBV24-1	TRBJ2-3	CSTSSTSGGNTDTQYF
TRBV12-3/TRBV12-4	TRBJ1-5	CASSSRGQHQPQHF
TRBV29-1	TRBJ1-1	CSVPRGSKNTEAFF
TRBV20-1	TRBJ2-7	CSVLVDHNYEQYF
TRBV13	TRBJ2-1	CASSLGRQGGNEQFF
TRBV10-3	TRBJ2-1	CAIRDIFNEQFF
TRBV6-2/TRBV6-3	TRBJ1-2	CASSHPTGDLNYGYTF
TRBV27	TRBJ2-4	CASSTSSLAKNIQYF
TRBV5-1	TRBJ2-7	CASSLKGGSYEQYF
TRBV29-1	TRBJ2-7	CSVEGDRVYEQYF
TRBV19	TRBJ2-7	CASRGPGAYEQYF
TRBV29-1	TRBJ2-7	CSARRGGGREQYF
TRBV15	TRBJ2-3	CATSERVSTDTQYF
TRBV29-1	TRBJ1-1	CSVEGLREVGQGRLNTEAFF
TRBV28	TRBJ1-5	CASSSYRGVGQPQHF
TRBV9	TRBJ2-1	CASSTDRIYNEQFF
TRBV25-1	TRBJ2-3	CATERGPRDRVSTDTQYF
TRBV4-3	TRBJ2-2	CASSQWPGNTGELFF
TRBV6-2/TRBV6-3	TRBJ1-1	CASSLGVEAFF
TRBV15	TRBJ1-2	CATSREAGGHPDGYTF
TRBV7-2	TRBJ1-5	CASSLWPDGNQPQHF
TRBV6-2/TRBV6-3	TRBJ2-1	CASEPSGQSNEQFF
TRBV27	TRBJ1-5	CASSLTGQGREQPQHF
TRBV28	TRBJ2-7	CASGLTGETYEQYF
TRBV27	TRBJ1-2	CASSLSANYGYTF
TRBV28	TRBJ2-3	CATQYSTGAEMDF
TRBV15	TRBJ2-1	CATSNPGVFYEQFF
TRBV7-2	TRBJ2-7	CASSIRGLATYEQYF
TRBV6-6	TRBJ2-5	CASSYTSAEETQYF
TRBV15	TRBJ2-3	CATSKPEDTQYF
TRBV7-9	TRBJ2-1	CASSNRGKEGNEQFF
TRBV6-5	TRBJ2-3	CASSYDDTQYF
TRBV7-2	TRBJ2-2	CASSLKLGQGSLNTGELFF
TRBV11-1	TRBJ2-5	CASSTTRTSGGIQETQYF
TRBV7-6	TRBJ2-1	CASSVSRDRETRGAYNEQFF
TRBV5-5	TRBJ1-4	CASSLSGTQAEKLFF
TRBV28	TRBJ2-5	CASSFLTQGIETQYF
TRBV2	TRBJ2-3	CASLLTDTQYF
TRBV29-1	TRBJ2-1	CSVLTGGNEQFF
TRBV27	TRBJ2-7	CASRSGLNYEQYF
TRBV28	TRBJ1-5	CASTKPRQAYSNQPQHF
TRBV12-3/TRBV12-4	TRBJ2-2	CASSLWEIGTGELFF
TRBV27	TRBJ2-7	CASSRGLAGASSYEQYF
TRBV20-1	TRBJ2-2	CSADPDTGELFF
TRBV25-1	TRBJ2-2	CASSEFLVEEATGELFF
TRBV4-1	TRBJ1-5	CASSQVSRGPQHF
TRBV5-1	TRBJ2-2	CASSWRNTGELFF
TRBV12-3/TRBV12-4	TRBJ2-5	CASSFGRGQETQYF
TRBV15	TRBJ2-7	CATSLTGTGKGRQQYF